These 14 T cell receptor beta chains were sequenced from one sample in a study of tumor and adjacent non-tumor tissue in lung cancer. Three rounds of nested PCR, following a modified ARM-PCR protocol, produced the TCRbeta library. TCRdb re-called the multiplex PCR reads with MiXCR, one entry per CDR3 protein. The table has over 110,000 distinct CDR3 sequences, roughly 66% seen once; the top ten hold about 18%. RNA was extracted from bulk tissue without any cell sorting. Sequencing was done on a sample of lung tumor tissue. These receptors all come from a man between 60 and 75 years old with small cell lung cancer.

This clonotype was detected only once. The V call is TRBV11-3, the J call TRBJ1-6; no reliable D call. Per the germline V gene, CDR1 is SGHNT and CDR2 is YENEEA. V gave up 9 bases and J gave up 7 bases, with 34 bases separating them. This CDR3 comprises 20 residues. The CDR3 DNA reads TGTGCCAGGAGCCAGCACCAGGACGGGGTCTCCACTCGAACAAATTCACCCCTCCACTTT. This translates into CARSQHQDGVSTRTNSPLHF.

About this clonotype: A much larger clone lies a single base off, so this may be a read error. This likely comes from a read error, as the CDR3 has no conserved phenylalanine or tryptophan at its end. The V gene is TRBV20-1, the J gene TRBJ1-3, with TRBD1 identical over 7 bases. Germline trimming cut 2 bases from V and 6 bases from J; bases unmatched to any gene: 1. CDR1 DFQATT and CDR2 SNEGSKA come from the germline V gene (reference sequence). CDR3 size: 12 residues. The CDR3 sequence: CSARQGENTIYS. The CDR3 region has the DNA TGCAGTGCTAGACAGGGGGAAAACACCATATATTCT.

As for this clonotype: At one end, the junction sequence differs from germline, possibly due to a read error. This chain links TRBV5-6 with TRBJ2-3, with D hard to call. The CDR3 is 14 amino acids. CDR1 is SGHDT and CDR2 is YYEEEE in the germline V gene. DNA for the CDR3: TGTGCCAGTAGCTTTCGGTGGAGCACAGATACGCAGTATTTT. Protein: CASSFRWSTDTQYF.

This clonotype came up once. The gene calls are TRBV11-3 and TRBJ2-1; no clear D gene. V shed 11 bases and J shed 6 bases, with 17 bases lying between them. The CDR3 loop spans 13 amino acids. CDR1 and CDR2 from the germline V gene are SGHNT and YENEEA. CDR3 nucleotides: TGTGCCGGCATCTTACGGTCTCTCAATGAGCAGTTCTTC. It codes for CAGILRSLNEQFF.

Notes on this clonotype: Possible read error: a much larger clone is one base away. The chain combines TRBV20-1 with TRBJ2-1; 7 nucleotides match TRBD1. Losses at the gene ends were 0 bases for V and 0 bases for J; bases not matched to a gene: 5. This CDR3 region has 16 residues. The germline gives CDR1 DFQATT, CDR2 SNEGSKA (reference sequence). CDR3 protein: CSARDMRTGSYNEQFF. DNA for the CDR3: TGCAGTGCTAGAGATATGAGGACAGGCTCCTACAATGAGCAGTTCTTC.

As concerns this clonotype: A much more abundant neighbour one base away suggests this may be a read error. The final CDR3 position lacks the conserved phenylalanine or tryptophan, pointing to a likely read error. This chain connects TRBV10-2 to TRBJ2-2, with D hard to call. Germline values: CDR1 WSHSY, CDR2 SAAADI. V lost 6 bases and J 3 bases, leaving 2 bases between the germline ends. The CDR3 covers 11 residues. CDR3 nucleotides: TGCGCCAGCAGACACACCGGGGAGCTGTTTTTA. It is translated as CASRHTGELFL.

The genes are TRBV29-1 and TRBJ1-1; 10 bases agree with TRBD1. V lost 7 bases to trimming and J lost 0 bases; unmatched junction nucleotides: 5. This CDR3 is 14 amino acids long. The germline V gene has CDR1 SQVTM and CDR2 ANQGSEA. In DNA form, the CDR3 reads TGCAGCGCCAGGGGACAGGGGTTGAACACTGAAGCTTTCTTT. As protein: CSARGQGLNTEAFF.

Notes on this clonotype: At one end, the junction sequence differs from germline, possibly due to a read error. The chain recombines TRBV5-6 with TRBJ2-1; D is ambiguous. There are 15 residues in the CDR3. The germline CDR1 and CDR2 sequences are SGHDT and YYEEEE. The CDR3 reads CPSSLAQLPYNEQLF. CDR3 nucleotide sequence: TGTCCCAGCAGCTTGGCTCAGCTCCCATACAATGAGCAGTTATTC.

The V call is TRBV11-3, the J call TRBJ2-1; D is unclear. This CDR3 region has 13 residues. Germline V CDR1 and CDR2: SGHNT, YENEEA. V was cut by 4 bases and J by 4 bases, with 8 bases left in between. CDR3 loop: CASSSARYNEQFF. CDR3 DNA: TGTGCCAGCAGCTCGGCGCGGTACAATGAGCAGTTCTTC.

The chain employs TRBV11-3 and TRBJ2-4; D may be TRBD1 or TRBD2 (5 bases each). CDR1 SGHNT and CDR2 YENEEA come from the germline V gene. V lost 10 bases, J lost 8 bases, and 15 bases lay in between. The CDR3 runs to 12 residues. The CDR3 reads CANSLEGHIQYF. The CDR3 DNA reads as TGTGCCAACAGTTTAGAGGGGCACATTCAGTACTTC.

The chain employs TRBV11-2 and TRBJ2-7; no reliable D call. The CDR3 consists of 13 residues. With 6 bases removed from V and 6 bases from J, the gap between germline ends came to 15 bases. Germline V gives CDR1 SGHAT, CDR2 FQNNGV. The CDR3 loop reads CASRSVVVGEQYF. The CDR3 DNA reads TGTGCCAGCAGATCGGTAGTGGTCGGCGAGCAGTACTTC.

On this clonotype itself: A much bigger clone sits one base away, suggesting this may be a read error. The DNA for the CDR3 is TGCAGTGCTAGAGATTCAGTGGCTAGCGGGAGGCATGAGCAGTTCTTC. Translating it yields CSARDSVASGRHEQFF. The chain uses TRBV20-1 and TRBJ2-1, with 11 positions matching TRBD2. CDR3 size: 16 residues. Trimming took 0 bases from V and 8 from J; bases not matched to a gene: 9. Germline assignment: CDR1 DFQATT and CDR2 SNEGSKA (reference sequence).

This clonotype occurred a few times. A read error may produce the germline difference seen at one junction end. The genes are TRBV20-1 and TRBJ2-1; 8 bases are a match to TRBD1. This CDR3 region has 12 residues. CDR1 and CDR2 from the germline V gene are DFQATT and SNEGSKA (reference sequence). CDR3 DNA: TGCAGGGCTAGACAGGGGAACAATGAGCAGTTCTTC. This translates into CRARQGNNEQFF.

To note about this clonotype: A junction end diverges from the germline sequence, so it may reflect a read error. The gene calls are TRBV4-2 and TRBJ2-7, with TRBD2 matching over 15 bases. Germline V gene data show CDR1 as LGHNA and CDR2 as YNFKEQ. The CDR3 runs 18 residues. CDR3 region: CTSSNGLAGGLSSYEQYF. The CDR3 nucleotides read TGTACCAGCAGCAACGGACTAGCGGGAGGGCTAAGCTCCTACGAGCAGTACTTC.